The 29 T cell receptor beta chains below were found in one sample sequenced in a study of blood T cells in healthy people across ages. The use of a sample-barcoded 5' primer and a J-beta primer mix characterized a second PCR of roughly 7 to 11 cycles. TCRdb analysed the 5' RACE reads with MiXCR anew, one entry per CDR3 protein. The sample records roughly 1,100,000 distinct CDR3 sequences, around 27% being singletons. These records were also assigned to another study, of T cells of mothers and their children.

Sequenced: blood. These receptor sequences come from a girl aged 2 to 10 in good health.

This clonotype turned up a few times. This chain uses TRBV6-5 with TRBJ1-5; D might be TRBD1 (6 bases). There are 14 residues in the CDR3. With 5 bases removed from V and 4 bases from J, the gap between germline ends came to 12 bases. The germline gives CDR1 MNHEY, CDR2 SVGAGI. This chain's CDR3 is CASSRTVDNQPQHF. Written as DNA, the CDR3 is TGTGCCAGCAGTAGGACAGTCGATAATCAGCCCCAGCATTTT.

This clonotype was counted only a few times. The DNA for the CDR3 is TGTGCCAGCAGCTTAGAATTCAGGGGCGCGGGACAGCCCCAGCATTTT. This gives the protein CASSLEFRGAGQPQHF. The genes are TRBV7-8 and TRBJ1-5; perhaps TRBD1 as D (6 bases). Germline CDR1 SGHVS, CDR2 FQNEAQ. CDR3 size: 16 residues. The V gene lost 1 base and the J gene lost 7 bases, with 17 bases spanning the gap.

This clonotype appeared a few times. V gene TRBV20-1 combines with J gene TRBJ2-7, with 10 bases lining up with TRBD2. The V gene end was trimmed by 6 bases and the J gene end by 0 bases; junction bases not matched to a gene: 5. This CDR3 is 14 amino acids long. From germline, CDR1 is DFQATT and CDR2 SNEGSKA (reference sequence). CDR3 region: CSALLAGSSYEQYF. CDR3 DNA sequence: TGCAGTGCCCTACTAGCGGGAAGCTCCTACGAGCAGTACTTC.

The chain links TRBV29-1 to TRBJ2-1, with D perhaps being TRBD1 or TRBD2 (5 bases each). The J call is in doubt because the DNA end fits TRBJ2-7 better. The CDR3 extends over 15 amino acids. CDR1 and CDR2 from the germline V gene are SQVTM and ANQGSEA. The CDR3 here is CSVEEGRVGGGEQYF. The CDR3 DNA reads as TGCAGCGTTGAAGAGGGGCGGGTGGGTGGAGGCGAGCAGTACTTC.

The chain employs TRBV12-3 or TRBV12-4 and TRBJ2-4; D not certain. The ends were cut back, 4 bases at V and 7 bases at J, with 8 bases in the middle. CDR3 length equals 12 residues. In DNA, the CDR3 is TGTGCCAGCAGTTCCTGGGTTAACATTCAGTACTTC. Translated: CASSSWVNIQYF.

This clonotype was seen only a few times. This chain joins TRBV7-9 and TRBJ1-2; no clear D. The CDR3 spans 13 residues. CDR1 is SEHNR, CDR2 FQNEAQ, per germline (reference sequence). Trimming took off 5 bases at V and 8 bases at J, with 15 bases between the two ends. The CDR3 coding sequence is TGTGCCAGCAGCCCCAGCGGTGGTGACGGCTACACCTTC. Translation: CASSPSGGDGYTF.

The chain links TRBV29-1 to TRBJ2-5; 13 nucleotides match TRBD2. The DNA end favors TRBJ2-1, so the J call may be wrong. The germline CDR1 and CDR2 sequences are SQVTM and ANQGSEA. The CDR3 loop spans 13 amino acids. The CDR3 DNA follows: TGCAGCTTTTGGACTAGCGGGAGCAATGAGCAGTTCTTC. The encoded protein is CSFWTSGSNEQFF.

The chain employs TRBV20-1 and TRBJ2-7, with TRBD2 matching 15 bases. The CDR3 is 14 amino acids. The V and J ends lost 5 bases and 3 bases, in that order; junction bases with no gene match: 2. From germline, CDR1 is DFQATT and CDR2 SNEGSKA (reference sequence). The CDR3 loop is CSAGGLAGGYEQYF. The CDR3 DNA is TGCAGTGCTGGGGGACTAGCGGGGGGCTACGAGCAGTACTTC.

In this sample, this clonotype turned up a few times. This sequence joins TRBV7-2 and TRBJ2-5; D is undetermined. Germline CDR1 and CDR2: SGHTA and FQGNSA. With 4 bases removed from V and 4 bases from J, the gap between germline ends came to 13 bases. This CDR3 has 14 residues. CDR3 in DNA: TGTGCCAGCAGCTCAACCCTAAACGGAGAGACCCAGTACTTC. Protein: CASSSTLNGETQYF.

In regard to this clonotype: At one end, the junction sequence differs from germline, possibly due to a read error. J is TRBJ1-2 and V is TRBV28; D call uncertain. This CDR3 region has 12 residues. The germline gives CDR1 MDHEN, CDR2 SYDVKM. The CDR3 DNA reads TGTGCCGGCAGAACGAGACTCCTTGGCTACACCTTC. This codes for CAGRTRLLGYTF.

Only a few counts were recorded for this clonotype. The genes are TRBV24-1 and TRBJ2-1; D might be TRBD1 (6 bases). Germline CDR1 and CDR2: KGHDR and SFDVKD. The V gene lost 4 bases and the J gene lost 3 bases, with 15 bases spanning the gap. CDR3 length: 16 amino acids. DNA of the CDR3: TGTGCCACCAGTGACCCGTACGGACAGAACTACAATGAGCAGTTCTTC. The encoded protein is CATSDPYGQNYNEQFF.

This clonotype has only a few counts. The rearrangement joins TRBV10-3 to TRBJ2-3, with D tentatively TRBD2 (6 bases). Germline values: CDR1 ENHRY, CDR2 SYGVKD. V gave up 5 bases and J gave up 4 bases, with 19 bases separating them. This CDR3 contains 16 residues. The CDR3 loop reads CAISWRGGQYADTQYF. DNA for the CDR3: TGTGCCATCAGTTGGAGGGGAGGTCAATATGCAGATACGCAGTATTTT.

This clonotype was seen a handful of times. V is TRBV7-2 and J is TRBJ2-1, with no clear D. Trimming took 7 bases from V and 0 from J, leaving 7 bases between them. Germline assignment: CDR1 SGHTA and CDR2 FQGNSA. The CDR3 loop spans 13 amino acids. The CDR3 spells CASIGRSYNEQFF. The CDR3 DNA sequence: TGTGCCAGCATTGGGCGCTCCTACAATGAGCAGTTCTTC. Based on the CDR3 plus reference TRBV7-2 and TRBJ2-1, the full variable domain is GAGVSQSPSNKVTEKGKDVELRCDPISGHTALYWYRQSLGQGLEFLIYFQGNSAPDKSGLPSDRFSAERTGGSVSTLTIQRTQQEDSAVYLCASIGRSYNEQFFGPGTRLTVL.

The chain recombines TRBV20-1 with TRBJ2-1; 8 bases are shared with TRBD2. There are 15 residues in the CDR3. Germline V gene data show CDR1 as DFQATT and CDR2 as SNEGSKA (reference sequence). V trimming: 1 base; J trimming: 1 base; junction bases outside the gene matches: 3. Here the CDR3 DNA reads TGCAGTGCTAGAGTGGGACTAGGTTCCTACAATGAGCAGTTCTTC. As protein: CSARVGLGSYNEQFF.

This clonotype was counted between two and nine times. The gene calls are TRBV5-1 and TRBJ1-3; D gene unclear. The V gene lost 2 bases and the J gene lost 0 bases, with 9 bases spanning the gap. There are 15 residues in the CDR3. Germline V lookup: CDR1 SGHRS, CDR2 YFSETQ. The CDR3 DNA reads TGCGCCAGCAGCTTTGACGGATCCTCTGGAAACACCATATATTTT. Its protein product is CASSFDGSSGNTIYF.

The chain uses TRBV20-1 and TRBJ1-1; 8 bases map to TRBD1. This CDR3 is 13 amino acids long. In germline, CDR1 is DFQATT, CDR2 SNEGSKA (reference sequence). The V gene end was trimmed by 4 bases and the J gene end by 11 bases; junction bases not matched to a gene: 12. DNA of the CDR3: TGCAGTGCTAAGGACAGGGTAAAGACTACGGCTTTCTTT. Residues: CSAKDRVKTTAFF.

This clonotype was observed at least ten times. The chain employs TRBV4-3 and TRBJ2-5; either TRBD1 or TRBD2 may supply D (6 bases each). The end of the DNA is better explained by TRBJ2-1, so the J call may be wrong. Germline V CDR1 and CDR2: LGHNA, YSLEER. This CDR3 is built from 17 residues. The CDR3 loop reads CASSQGTVTGAPNEQFF. The DNA of the CDR3 is TGCGCCAGCAGCCAAGGCACAGTCACGGGGGCCCCCAATGAGCAGTTCTTC.

This sequence joins TRBV5-1 and TRBJ2-1, with 8 bases lining up with TRBD1. V gave up 7 bases and J gave up 6 bases; unmatched junction bases: 18. The V gene's germline CDR1 is SGHRS and CDR2 YFSETQ. The CDR3 length is 17 residues. The CDR3 is CASGVRTGYLFSNEQFF. CDR3 coding DNA: TGCGCCAGCGGGGTCCGGACAGGGTATTTATTTAGCAATGAGCAGTTCTTC.

This sequence joins TRBV12-3 or TRBV12-4 and TRBJ2-7; maybe TRBD1 (6 bases). The V gene lost 2 bases and the J gene lost 3 bases, with 11 bases spanning the gap. CDR3 length equals 14 residues. CDR3 sequence reads: CASSLSGHDYEQYF. The CDR3 DNA sequence: TGTGCCAGCAGTTTATCGGGACACGACTACGAGCAGTACTTC.

This clonotype was picked up many times. The chain carries TRBV5-1 and TRBJ2-1; TRBD2 aligns across 7 bases. The germline V gene encodes CDR1 SGHRS and CDR2 YFSETQ. With 0 bases clipped from V and 7 bases from J, the junction kept 1 base outside the gene matches. This CDR3 region has 13 residues. The CDR3 DNA sequence: TGCGCCAGCAGCTTGGGGCGGGGGAATGAGCAGTTCTTC. Its protein product is CASSLGRGNEQFF.

This rearrangement joins TRBV3-1 to TRBJ2-1; maybe TRBD1 (6 bases). The tail of the sequence fits TRBJ2-7 better, so the J call may be wrong. The CDR3 consists of 15 residues. Germline V gene sequence: CDR1 LGHDT, CDR2 YNNKEL (reference sequence). The CDR3 reads CASSQGTDLFYEQYF. The CDR3 DNA reads as TGTGCCAGCAGCCAAGGGACAGACTTGTTCTACGAGCAGTACTTC.

The J gene is TRBJ1-1, the V gene TRBV29-1; D not certain. Trimming removed 5 bases from V and 1 base from J, with 8 bases in between. The CDR3 has 12 residues. Germline V lookup: CDR1 SQVTM, CDR2 ANQGSEA. This CDR3 reads CSVSLQNTEAFF. The DNA for the CDR3 is TGCAGCGTTTCTTTGCAGAACACTGAAGCTTTCTTT.

This clonotype is a singleton in its sample. Here the CDR3 DNA reads TGTGCCAGCTCAAAACACAGGGATCCCTCCTACAATGAGCAGTTCTTC. As protein: CASSKHRDPSYNEQFF. The chain joins TRBV18 to TRBJ2-1, with D tentatively TRBD1 (6 bases). V shed 5 bases and J shed 0 bases, with 14 bases lying between them. This CDR3 has 16 residues. In germline, CDR1 is KGHSH, CDR2 LQKENI.

In its sample, this clonotype was seen once. This chain joins TRBV5-1 and TRBJ2-5; 9 nucleotides agree with TRBD1. Matching the DNA end better, TRBJ2-1 makes the J call doubtful. Germline V gene sequence: CDR1 SGHRS, CDR2 YFSETQ. This CDR3 is 14 amino acids long. The CDR3 sequence: CATTDRGYGNEQFF. The CDR3 DNA follows: TGCGCCACCACGGACAGGGGATATGGCAATGAGCAGTTCTTC.

This clonotype was recorded a few times. J is TRBJ2-1 and V is TRBV28, with 9 bases identical to TRBD2. Per the germline V gene, CDR1 is MDHEN and CDR2 is SYDVKM. The CDR3 spans 14 residues. The trim removed 3 bases at V and 10 bases at J, leaving 7 bases unmatched. CDR3 coding DNA: TGTGCCAGCAGTTTTGCGGGAGGGGTAGTAGAGCAGTTCTTC. This encodes CASSFAGGVVEQFF.

This clonotype was recorded a few times. This chain links TRBV11-2 with TRBJ2-6; 7 nucleotides match TRBD1. The CDR3 is 17 residues long. The V gene's germline CDR1 is SGHAT and CDR2 FQNNGV. Trimming removed 2 bases from V and 1 base from J; junction bases left unmatched: 5. CDR3 nucleotide sequence: TGTGCCAGCAGCTTACCACAGGGGAGATCTGGGGCCAACGTCCTGACTTTC. As protein: CASSLPQGRSGANVLTF.

As concerns this clonotype: This may come from a read error, since a much larger clone is one base off. This rearrangement joins TRBV12-3 or TRBV12-4 to TRBJ2-3, with D hard to call. Trimming left V 8 bases short and J 2 bases short, with 11 bases between. This CDR3 comprises 13 residues. The CDR3 DNA sequence: TGTGCCAGCTGTCACATTTTCACAGATACGCAGTATTTT. Its translation: CASCHIFTDTQYF.

This clonotype was seen repeatedly, ten times or more. The chain combines TRBV12-3 or TRBV12-4 with TRBJ2-7; tentatively, D is TRBD1 (6 bases). The CDR3 sequence is 14 residues long. V was clipped by 1 base and J by 0 bases, with 7 bases between them. In nucleotides, the CDR3 is TGTGCCAGCAGTTTAGGGACAGCCTCCTACGAGCAGTACTTC. Translated, it gives CASSLGTASYEQYF.

The chain links TRBV21-1 to TRBJ2-1; the D call TRBD1 from the table was never checked on the DNA. TRBV21-1 corresponds to a pseudogene. This CDR3 is 13 amino acids long. CDR3 nucleotides: TGTGCCAGCAGAATGGCTCCCGGCCATGAGCAGTTCTTC. The encoded protein is CASRMAPGHEQFF.